This TCR beta chain emerged from a study of T cells in localized non-small cell lung cancer. Study-level findings and limits: Clonality of T cells reached its maximum in uninvolved adjacent lung, surpassing tumor. Investigators sequenced only a single tumor region, leaving heterogeneity possible. Among the top 100 tumor clones, a median about 57 appeared in adjacent lung.

This clone came up a few times. What it recognizes is unknown. This CDR3 has 14 residues. CDR1 and CDR2 from the germline V gene are SGHKS and YYEKEE (reference sequence). The V end lost 7 bases, the J end lost 3 bases, and 14 bases lay between the germline ends. TCRdb keeps only in-frame clones here, not all; method: immunoSEQ multiplex PCR. The table has 23,000 or so clones, under 90% seen once; the top ten hold roughly a fifth. Sequences were derived from peripheral blood, sampled before any cancer treatment. The source of this sequence is a man aged 40-75 years with stage I squamous cell lung carcinoma. This chain uses TRBV5-5 with TRBJ2-1; weak D call: TRBD1 (5 bases). The CDR3 DNA is TGTGCCAGCGCCCTGGGGCAGGGCTACAATGAGCAGTTCTTC. Translated: CASALGQGYNEQFF.